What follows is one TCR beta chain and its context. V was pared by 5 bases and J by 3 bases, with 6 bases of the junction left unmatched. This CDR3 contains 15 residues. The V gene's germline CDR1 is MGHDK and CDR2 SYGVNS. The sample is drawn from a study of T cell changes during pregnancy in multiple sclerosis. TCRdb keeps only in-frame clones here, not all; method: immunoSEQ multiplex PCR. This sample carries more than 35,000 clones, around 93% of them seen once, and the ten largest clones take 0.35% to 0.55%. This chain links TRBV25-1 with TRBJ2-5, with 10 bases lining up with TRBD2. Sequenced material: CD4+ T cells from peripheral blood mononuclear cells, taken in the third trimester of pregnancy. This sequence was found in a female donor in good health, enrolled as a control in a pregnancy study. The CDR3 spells CASSSLAGAEETQYF. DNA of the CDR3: TGTGCCAGCAGTTCCCTAGCGGGGGCAGAAGAGACCCAGTACTTC.